This T cell receptor (beta chain) derives from a study of patients and donors after allogeneic stem cell transplantation. This CDR3 is 17 amino acids long. V dropped 4 bases and J dropped 0 bases, with 15 bases sitting between them. The germline V gene has CDR1 PRHDT and CDR2 FYEKMQ (reference sequence). This clonotype was recorded many times. MiXCR, run by TCRdb on the RT-PCR reads, gives a single entry per CDR3 protein. Found here are about 40,000 distinct CDR3 sequences, under 35% of them singletons; the top ten hold about three quarters. This receptor was identified in a human donor who was either an allogeneic HSCT recipient or a stem cell or donor lymphocyte infusion donor (not recorded which). It is not recorded whose cells these are; they may come from a transplant donor. This chain links TRBV13 with TRBJ1-4, with unresolved D. The specimen sequenced was blood, either unsorted or a sorted T cell fraction (not recorded which). CDR3 loop: CASSSQVGEPTNEKLFF. The DNA of the CDR3 is TGTGCCAGCAGCTCCCAAGTCGGAGAACCAACTAATGAAAAACTGTTTTTT. The full variable domain, rest sourced from reference TRBV13 and TRBJ1-4, is AAGVIQSPRHLIKEKRETATLKCYPIPRHDTVYWYQQGPGQDPQFLISFYEKMQSDKGSIPDRFSAQQFSDYHSELNMSSLELGDSALYFCASSSQVGEPTNEKLFFGSGTQLSVL.